This TCR beta chain was profiled in a study of CD8 T cells in ankylosing spondylitis (dated 2017 in TCRdb). About the study as a whole: The study set out to find disease-linked TCR variants by profiling T cell receptor beta repertoires in ankylosing spondylitis patients and healthy donors. The full study cohort comprised about 23 ankylosing spondylitis patients and 85 to 120 healthy donors. Peripheral blood samples were taken, and synovial fluid was additionally collected from ankylosing spondylitis patients.

Points the paper makes about the study in general: Some TCR beta motif variants had previously been reported in synovial fluid and blood of reactive arthritis patients, which suggested common disease-initiation mechanisms. Blood from ankylosing spondylitis patients appeared to be characterized by a TCR beta motif made up of under ten highly homologous amino acid variants. A CD8+ phenotype was shown by the disease-linked clones, which were found at relatively low frequencies in peripheral blood. According to the report, matched synovial fluid samples from ankylosing spondylitis patients were significantly enriched for the disease-linked clones.

This clonotype was seen many times. Its cognate antigen has yet to be identified. There are no base qualities to consult, and no much larger clone falls within one base. CDR1 LNHDA and CDR2 SQIVND were looked up in the germline V gene (reference sequence). The CDR3, from cysteine to phenylalanine, totals 13 residues. Just CDR3 DNA is preserved here, 39 bases in frame from base 1. The trim is 11 bases for V and 4 bases for J, with a gap of 14 bases between the germline ends. For each ankylosing spondylitis patient, the synovial fluid sample was matched to a blood sample from that same patient. Sequencer: Illumina HiSeq 2500. TCR beta libraries were prepared by quantitative 5'-RACE with molecular barcodes. Regarding the original processing steps: A new computational method based on a probabilistic model of VDJ rearrangement was used to identify disease-linked TCR variants. The raw public data were reprocessed by TCRdb itself: fastp quality trimming at Q25, MiXCR clonotype calling, in-frame beta chains only. When rows share a CDR3 protein, they turn into one entry using the most common DNA and genes. These V and J calls rely on TCRdb rather than the paper's analysis. This sample is represented by 50,000 to 70,000 distinct CDR3 sequences; around 6.5% of them were singletons. Jointly, the top ten make up 5% of the sample.

Sequenced: synovial fluid, either unsorted or a sorted T cell fraction (not recorded which). This clonotype was obtained from a male donor with ankylosing spondylitis. The chain employs TRBV19 and TRBJ2-2, with TRBD1 tentatively as D gene (5 bases match). This receptor carries the CDR3 CASRVTGTGELFF. The DNA sequence follows: TGTGCCTCCAGGGTAACGGGCACCGGGGAGCTGTTTTTT.